This T cell receptor (beta chain) was sequenced during a study of blood T cell repertoires in COVID-19. About the study: Whether acute or convalescent, the COVID-19 samples came from the United States, Italy and Spain. PBMCs, B-cell-depleted T cells, or T cells provided the cDNA or gDNA that made up the material.

In the original workflow: Quantification of nucleated cells was approximated via reference gene primer amplification. Libraries were prepared by immunoSEQ multiplex PCR; TCRdb keeps only in-frame clonotypes and omits some of them. V and J calls and clone size are those listed in that table; D and trimming were worked out from the DNA. Altogether 150,000 to 200,000 clones are present, more than 75% being singletons, with the ten largest covering roughly 5.6%. CDR3 length: 16 residues. Germline V gene sequence: CDR1 KGHDR, CDR2 SFDVKD. The V gene end was trimmed by 4 bases and the J gene end by 7 bases; junction bases not matched to a gene: 11.

The sample taken for sequencing was peripheral blood. The gene calls are TRBV24-1 and TRBJ2-1; 8 bases fit TRBD2. This receptor was obtained from a man aged 40-49 years with active or convalescent COVID-19. In DNA form, the CDR3 reads TGTGCCACCAGTGACACTAGCGGAACTTACCGGAATGAGCAGTTCTTC. Its protein is CATSDTSGTYRNEQFF.